The 24 T cell receptor beta chains below all came from one sample that was sequenced in a study of regulatory T cells in long-lasting Graves disease. Noted time point: persistent/refractory GD, antithyroid drugs over 5 years with positive TRAb. Scientists built the TCR library using RNA that was extracted from PBMCs. Construction of the TCR beta libraries employed iRepertoire HTBI primers in conjunction with Arm-PCR of CDR3 regions. MiXCR, applied by TCRdb to the multiplex PCR reads, yields one record per CDR3 protein. The repertoire holds under 500,000 distinct CDR3 sequences, around 20% seen once, with roughly 8% in the top ten. Sample: peripheral blood mononuclear cells (PBMCs), taken when the disease was refractory, from a patient treated with antithyroid drugs. These TCRs come from a female donor with Graves disease.

This clonotype was counted many times. The chain is built from TRBV28 and TRBJ1-6; a weak D match, TRBD1 (6 bases). Per the germline V gene, CDR1 is MDHEN and CDR2 is SYDVKM. The CDR3 is 16 amino acids. The V end lost 7 bases, the J end lost 9 bases, and 22 bases lay between the germline ends. The CDR3 region is CASTNHLSGGSSPLHF. The CDR3 DNA is TGTGCCAGCACTAACCATCTCTCCGGGGGCAGTTCACCCCTCCACTTT.

Remarks on this clonotype: A far larger clone is one base from this, pointing to a likely read error. The V and J genes are TRBV7-9 and TRBJ2-7; TRBD2 agrees at 8 bases. The J call may be in error: the DNA end matches TRBJ2-5 better. The CDR3 runs 15 residues. Germline-derived CDR1 and CDR2 are SEHNR and FQNEAQ (reference sequence). The CDR3 DNA follows: TGTGCCAGCAGCATATCGGGACTAGTGAAAGAGACCCAGTACTTC. Translated: CASSISGLVKETQYF.

This chain links TRBV6-2 or TRBV6-3 with TRBJ1-2; the D is unclear. The CDR3 sequence is 19 residues long. Between the trimmed V and J ends, which lost 6 bases and 0 bases, there was a span of 26 bases. CDR1 is MNHEY and CDR2 is SVGEGT in the germline V gene. The CDR3 region has the DNA TGTGCCAGCAGCTTAACTCGGGCAGGCGGGCCTAAACCTAACTATGGCTACACCTTC. Residues: CASSLTRAGGPKPNYGYTF.

In this sample, this clonotype turned up many times. The rearrangement uses TRBV24-1 and TRBJ2-7; D is unresolved. The CDR3 is 13 amino acids. Germline V lookup: CDR1 KGHDR, CDR2 SFDVKD. V was pared by 5 bases and J by 0 bases, with 7 bases between. In DNA, the CDR3 is TGTGCCACCAGTGGTCGGAACTCCTACGAGCAGTACTTC. Translated: CATSGRNSYEQYF.

The chain links TRBV20-1 to TRBJ2-7; 7 nucleotides line up with TRBD1. The V gene end was trimmed by 1 base and the J gene end by 7 bases; junction bases not matched to a gene: 13. Germline V gene lookup returns CDR1 DFQATT and CDR2 SNEGSKA (reference sequence). CDR3 length: 15 amino acids. CDR3 amino acids: CSARGRTGSVREQYF. For the CDR3, the DNA is TGCAGTGCTAGAGGCAGGACAGGATCGGTTAGAGAGCAGTACTTC.

This chain links TRBV6-1 with TRBJ2-5; D is ambiguous. Trimming took off 6 bases at V and 4 bases at J, with 12 bases between the two ends. In germline, CDR1 is MNHNS, CDR2 SASEGT. The CDR3 consists of 13 residues. The CDR3: CASRSVPLETQYF. CDR3 coding DNA: TGTGCCAGCAGGTCCGTTCCCTTAGAGACCCAGTACTTC.

This clonotype was found many times. This sequence joins TRBV14 and TRBJ2-7; D is possibly TRBD1 (5 bases). The CDR3 runs 12 residues. V dropped 2 bases and J dropped 6 bases, with 8 bases sitting between them. Germline CDR1 reads SGHDN; CDR2 reads FVKESK. CDR3 sequence (DNA): TGTGCCAGCAGCCAACCCCAGGGCGAGCAGTACTTC. Translation gives CASSQPQGEQYF.

The rearrangement links TRBV6-2 or TRBV6-3 to TRBJ2-3, with D possibly matching TRBD2 (5 bases). In germline, CDR1 is MNHEY, CDR2 SVGEGT. V was shortened by 4 bases and J by 4 bases, with 15 bases between the two germline ends. This CDR3 contains 15 residues. CDR3 nucleotides: TGTGCCAGCAGTTCTCGGGGTAGCCGGGCAGATACGCAGTATTTT. Translation gives CASSSRGSRADTQYF.

V and J are TRBV28 and TRBJ2-1; possible D gene TRBD2, 6 bases. CDR1 is MDHEN and CDR2 is SYDVKM in the germline V gene. The length of the CDR3 is 16 residues. Trimming removed 3 bases at V and 5 bases at J, with 17 bases between. CDR3 loop: CASSFFSLAEDNEQFF. Here the CDR3 DNA reads TGTGCCAGCAGTTTCTTTTCTTTAGCGGAGGACAATGAGCAGTTCTTC.

This chain connects TRBV5-6 to TRBJ2-4; D may match TRBD1 or TRBD2 (5 bases each). The CDR3 consists of 14 residues. The germline CDR1 and CDR2 sequences are SGHDT and YYEEEE. V lost 4 bases to trimming and J lost 7 bases, with 15 bases between them. The CDR3 sequence is CASSIWDLRNIQYF. The CDR3 DNA sequence: TGTGCCAGCAGCATTTGGGACCTGCGGAACATTCAGTACTTC.

This chain links TRBV20-1 with TRBJ1-1, with 7 positions matching TRBD1. CDR3 length: 15 residues. Germline CDR1 and CDR2: DFQATT and SNEGSKA (reference sequence). Losses at the gene ends were 6 bases for V and 1 base for J; bases not matched to a gene: 11. CDR3 DNA sequence: TGCAGTGCAGAACACGACAGGGCGAGGAACACTGAAGCTTTCTTT. It encodes CSAEHDRARNTEAFF.

A word on this clonotype: This could be a read error, since a much larger clone is one nucleotide away. The chain joins TRBV9 to TRBJ2-5; 9 nucleotides agree with TRBD1. In germline, CDR1 is SGDLS, CDR2 YYNGEE. The CDR3 is 16 residues long. V shed 4 bases and J 2 bases; nucleotides not matched to a gene: 9. The CDR3 loop reads CASSRPKQGAQETQYF. Written as DNA, the CDR3 is TGTGCCAGCAGCCGGCCCAAACAGGGGGCTCAAGAGACCCAGTACTTC.

There are many counts of this clonotype. The CDR3 DNA is TGTGCCTGGAACCTCCCCGGTCTGAACTATGGCTACACCTTC. The encoded protein is CAWNLPGLNYGYTF. The gene calls are TRBV30 and TRBJ1-2; unclear D gene. V shed 4 bases and J shed 2 bases, with 14 bases lying between them. The CDR3 sequence is 14 residues long. The germline V gene encodes CDR1 GTSNPN and CDR2 SVGIG (reference sequence).

Ten or more counts support this clonotype. The chain uses TRBV28 and TRBJ2-6; D remains ambiguous. The germline gives CDR1 MDHEN, CDR2 SYDVKM. The CDR3 length is 15 residues. The V end lost 5 bases, the J end lost 4 bases, and 12 bases lay between the germline ends. The CDR3 loop reads CASSRPSRGANVLTF. The CDR3 nucleotides are TGTGCCAGCAGTCGCCCGTCGAGGGGGGCCAACGTCCTGACTTTC. Full variable domain (rest looked up from reference TRBV28 and TRBJ2-6): DVKVTQSSRYLVKRTGEKVFLECVQDMDHENMFWYRQDPGLGLRLIYFSYDVKMKEKGDIPEGYSVSREKKERFSLILESASTNQTSMYLCASSRPSRGANVLTFGAGSRLTVL.

This clonotype was detected many times. V gene TRBV20-1 combines with J gene TRBJ2-2, with TRBD2 matching over 10 bases. CDR3 size: 15 residues. V lost 2 bases, J lost 7 bases, and 7 bases stayed unmatched. Germline V lookup: CDR1 DFQATT, CDR2 SNEGSKA (reference sequence). The CDR3 bases are TGCAGTGCTAGAAGGAGCGGGAGGGCCGGCGGGGAGCTGTTTTTT. Protein sequence: CSARRSGRAGGELFF.

This clonotype was seen ten or more times. The chain joins TRBV28 to TRBJ1-2; D uncertain. Trimming took off 2 bases at V and 2 bases at J, with 9 bases between the two ends. This CDR3 is built from 14 residues. Germline CDR1 MDHEN, CDR2 SYDVKM. The CDR3 sequence is CASSLRRTNYGYTF. CDR3 in DNA: TGTGCCAGCAGTTTACGCAGGACCAACTATGGCTACACCTTC.

This clonotype was counted ten times or more. The chain is built from TRBV28 and TRBJ1-1, with no clear D. The CDR3 contains 14 residues. CDR1 and CDR2 from the germline V gene are MDHEN and SYDVKM. Trimming stripped 6 bases from V and 1 base from J, with 12 bases between. CDR3 sequence reads: CASSALVENTEAFF. The CDR3 DNA is TGTGCCAGCAGCGCCCTGGTCGAGAACACTGAAGCTTTCTTT.

This clonotype appeared many times. The chain employs TRBV5-1 and TRBJ1-1; no firm D call. The CDR3 has 14 residues. Germline V CDR1 and CDR2: SGHRS, YFSETQ. V lost 1 base to trimming and J lost 4 bases, with 11 bases between them. The CDR3 loop reads CASSLRVEGTEAFF. DNA of the CDR3: TGCGCCAGCAGCTTGCGCGTGGAGGGCACTGAAGCTTTCTTT. Supplemented by reference TRBV5-1 and TRBJ1-1, the full variable domain reads KAGVTQTPRYLIKTRGQQVTLSCSPISGHRSVSWYQQTPGQGLQFLFEYFSETQRNKGNFPGRFSGRQFSNSRSEMNVSTLELGDSALYLCASSLRVEGTEAFFGQGTRLTVV.

This clonotype showed up just a few times. The rearrangement joins TRBV6-1 to TRBJ1-1; D gene uncertain. This CDR3 is built from 14 residues. Trimming shortened V by 2 bases and J by 2 bases, and 9 bases separated the two germline ends. The germline V gene encodes CDR1 MNHNS and CDR2 SASEGT. The CDR3 sequence: CASSEFGPNTEAFF. The CDR3 coding sequence is TGTGCCAGCAGTGAATTTGGACCCAACACTGAAGCTTTCTTT.

This clonotype was observed a handful of times. The CDR3 DNA is TGTGCCAGCAGTGAATATTTTCTGTCGGCGGACGGCTACGAGCAGTACTTC. Encoded protein: CASSEYFLSADGYEQYF. The rearrangement uses TRBV25-1 and TRBJ2-7; the D is unclear. The V and J ends lost 0 bases and 3 bases respectively, with 18 bases between them. Per the germline V gene, CDR1 is MGHDK and CDR2 is SYGVNS. This CDR3 is built from 17 residues.

V and J are TRBV27 and TRBJ1-5; tentative D call: TRBD1 (5 bases). The CDR3 loop spans 15 amino acids. Germline V gene lookup returns CDR1 MNHEY and CDR2 SMNVEV (reference sequence). V was trimmed by 5 bases and J by 0 bases, leaving 11 bases between them. CDR3 coding DNA: TGTGCCAGCAGTCCCCGCAGGGATAGCAATCAGCCCCAGCATTTT. Translated, it gives CASSPRRDSNQPQHF.

The chain joins TRBV6-1 to TRBJ1-1; the match to TRBD1 covers 9 bases. The germline V gene has CDR1 MNHNS and CDR2 SASEGT. The V segment lost 4 bases and the J segment 5 bases; nucleotides outside the gene matches: 8. This CDR3 spans 15 amino acids. DNA for the CDR3: TGTGCCAGCAGTGTAACACAGGGGGCGCGTACTGAAGCTTTCTTT. Translating it yields CASSVTQGARTEAFF.

The chain uses TRBV27 and TRBJ2-5, with 11 bases matching TRBD1. The junction had 10 bases not matched to a gene; V was cut back by 6 bases and J by 7 bases. The CDR3 length is 15 residues. Looked up from germline, CDR1 is MNHEY and CDR2 is SMNVEV (reference sequence). As DNA, the CDR3 is TGTGCCAGCAGCCCGGGGACAGGGGGACCGTGGACCCAGTACTTC. It encodes CASSPGTGGPWTQYF.

The chain joins TRBV30 to TRBJ2-1; D not certain. Germline V gene sequence: CDR1 GTSNPN, CDR2 SVGIG (reference sequence). The V end lost 3 bases, the J end lost 0 bases, and 6 bases lay between the germline ends. CDR3 length: 13 amino acids. The DNA of the CDR3 is TGTGCCTGGAGCCTTAGCTCCTACAATGAGCAGTTCTTC. Residues: CAWSLSSYNEQFF.